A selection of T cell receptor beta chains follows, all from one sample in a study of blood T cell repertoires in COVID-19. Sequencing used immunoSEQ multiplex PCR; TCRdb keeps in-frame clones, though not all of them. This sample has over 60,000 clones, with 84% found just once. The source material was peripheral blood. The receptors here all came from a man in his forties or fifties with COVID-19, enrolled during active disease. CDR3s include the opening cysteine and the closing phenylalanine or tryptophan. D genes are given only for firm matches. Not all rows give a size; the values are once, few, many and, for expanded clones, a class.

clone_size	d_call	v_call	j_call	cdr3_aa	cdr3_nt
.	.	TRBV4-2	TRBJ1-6	CASSQDRGNSPLHF	TGTGCCAGCAGCCAAGATCGGGGGAATTCACCCCTCCACTTT
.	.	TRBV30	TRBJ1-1	CAWNADKNTEAFF	TGTGCCTGGAATGCGGATAAGAACACTGAAGCTTTCTTT
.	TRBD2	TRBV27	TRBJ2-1	CASSLELAVYNEQFF	TGTGCCAGCAGTTTGGAACTAGCGGTCTACAATGAGCAGTTCTTC
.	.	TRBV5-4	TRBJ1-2	CASSLTGSFGYTF	TGTGCCAGCAGCTTGACAGGTTCTTTTGGCTACACCTTC
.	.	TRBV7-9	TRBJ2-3	CASLPRGAIDTQYF	TGTGCCAGCCTGCCCCGGGGGGCGATAGATACGCAGTATTTT
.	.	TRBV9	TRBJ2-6	CASSVGTSSGANVLTF	TGTGCCAGCAGCGTAGGCACGAGCTCTGGGGCCAACGTCCTGACTTTC
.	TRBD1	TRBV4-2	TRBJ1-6	CASSQPLQGQGPKGSPLHF	TGTGCCAGCAGCCAACCACTCCAAGGACAGGGGCCAAAGGGTTCACCCCTCCACTTT
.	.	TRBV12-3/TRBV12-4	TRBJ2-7	CASSWGGEQYF	TGTGCCAGCAGTTGGGGAGGCGAGCAGTACTTC
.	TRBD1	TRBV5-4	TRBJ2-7	CASSPGTAYEQYF	TGTGCCAGCAGTCCCGGGACAGCCTACGAGCAGTACTTC
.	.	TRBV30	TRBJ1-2	CAWSGGGRGYTF	TGTGCCTGGAGTGGGGGGGGGCGTGGCTACACCTTC
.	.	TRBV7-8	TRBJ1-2	CASSLTVQSSGYTF	TGTGCCAGCAGCTTAACCGTACAGTCGTCGGGCTACACCTTC
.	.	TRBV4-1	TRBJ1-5	CASSQATTGIQPQHF	TGCGCCAGCAGCCAAGCAACAACAGGGATTCAGCCCCAGCATTTT
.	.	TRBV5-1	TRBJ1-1	CASSPPGPNTEAFF	TGCGCCAGCAGCCCTCCTGGGCCGAACACTGAAGCTTTCTTT
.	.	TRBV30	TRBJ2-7	CACQPASSYEQYF	TGTGCCTGTCAACCAGCGTCCTCCTACGAGCAGTACTTC
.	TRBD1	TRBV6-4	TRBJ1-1	CASSLTGDTEAFF	TGTGCCAGCAGCTTGACAGGGGACACTGAAGCTTTCTTT
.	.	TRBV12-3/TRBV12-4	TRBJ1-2	CASRQGFVYGYTF	TGTGCCAGCAGACAGGGATTTGTCTATGGCTACACCTTC
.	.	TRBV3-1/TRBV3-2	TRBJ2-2	CASSPTGGELFF	TGTGCCAGCAGCCCGACGGGAGGGGAGCTGTTTTTT
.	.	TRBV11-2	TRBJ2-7	CASSLAVPYEQYF	TGTGCCAGCAGCTTAGCGGTCCCCTACGAGCAGTACTTC
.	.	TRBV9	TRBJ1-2	CASSPANYGYTF	TGTGCCAGCTCCCCGGCTAACTATGGCTACACCTTC
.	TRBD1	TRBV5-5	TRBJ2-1	CASSPDRGNEQFF	TGTGCCAGCAGCCCGGACAGGGGCAATGAGCAGTTCTTC
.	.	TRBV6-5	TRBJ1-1	CASSYSRHPNTEAFF	TGTGCCAGCAGTTACTCTAGACATCCGAACACTGAAGCTTTCTTT
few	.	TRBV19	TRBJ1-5	CASSRGGGNQPQHF	TGTGCCAGTAGTCGGGGAGGGGGAAATCAGCCCCAGCATTTT
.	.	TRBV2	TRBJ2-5	CASIVGVGQETQYF	TGTGCCAGCATCGTAGGGGTGGGCCAAGAGACCCAGTACTTC
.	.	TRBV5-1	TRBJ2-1	CASSPGHIYSYNEQFF	TGCGCCAGCAGCCCTGGACACATTTACTCCTACAATGAGCAGTTCTTC
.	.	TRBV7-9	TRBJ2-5	CASSSTVQETQYF	TGTGCCAGCAGCTCGACAGTACAAGAGACCCAGTACTTC
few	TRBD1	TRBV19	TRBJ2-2	CASSNHDRGTGELFF	TGTGCCAGTAGCAACCATGACAGGGGCACCGGGGAGCTGTTTTTT
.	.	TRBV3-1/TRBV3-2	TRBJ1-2	CASSQELQGHGYTF	TGTGCCAGCAGCCAAGAATTGCAGGGTCATGGCTACACCTTC
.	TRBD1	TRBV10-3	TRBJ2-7	CAISERTGRYEQYF	TGTGCCATCAGTGAGAGGACAGGGAGGTACGAGCAGTACTTC
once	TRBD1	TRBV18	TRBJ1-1	CASSRTGFTEAFF	TGTGCCAGCTCACGGACAGGGTTCACTGAAGCTTTCTTT
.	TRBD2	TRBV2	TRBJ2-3	CASSKTSGVTDTQYF	TGTGCCAGCAGTAAGACTAGCGGGGTGACAGATACGCAGTATTTT
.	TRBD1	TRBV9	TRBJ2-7	CASSGGTGTYEQYF	TGTGCCAGCAGCGGCGGGACAGGGACCTACGAGCAGTACTTC
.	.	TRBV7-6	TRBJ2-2	CASSRRQGNTGELFF	TGTGCCAGCAGCCGTCGGCAGGGGAACACCGGGGAGCTGTTTTTT
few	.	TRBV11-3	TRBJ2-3	CASSRGLPSTDTQYF	TGTGCCAGCAGCCGTGGACTCCCTAGCACAGATACGCAGTATTTT
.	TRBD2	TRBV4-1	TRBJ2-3	CASSPTSGGSTDTQYF	TGCGCCAGCAGCCCTACTAGCGGGGGGAGCACAGATACGCAGTATTTT
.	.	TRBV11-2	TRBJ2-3	CASSLQGGGGTQYF	TGTGCCAGCAGCCTACAGGGGGGAGGGGGGACGCAGTATTTT
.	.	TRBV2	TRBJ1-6	CASTERRSNSPLHF	TGTGCCAGCACTGAAAGACGGAGTAATTCACCCCTCCACTTT
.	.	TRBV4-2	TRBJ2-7	CASSPGDYEQYF	TGTGCCAGCAGCCCCGGGGACTACGAGCAGTACTTC
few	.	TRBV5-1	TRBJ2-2	CASSFSGTNTGELFF	TGCGCCAGCAGTTTCTCGGGGACGAACACCGGGGAGCTGTTTTTT
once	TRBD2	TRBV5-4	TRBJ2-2	CASSPGTSGITGELFF	TGTGCCAGCAGCCCAGGGACTAGCGGAATCACCGGGGAGCTGTTTTTT
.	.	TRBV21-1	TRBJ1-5	CASSRRQGWDQPQHF	TGTGCCAGCAGCCGGCGACAGGGGTGGGATCAGCCCCAGCATTTT
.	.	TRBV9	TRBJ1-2	CASSPRQGANYGYTF	TGTGCCAGCAGCCCGAGACAAGGGGCTAACTATGGCTACACCTTC
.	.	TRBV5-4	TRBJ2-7	CASSLEGAGSEQYF	TGTGCCAGCAGCTTGGAAGGGGCAGGGTCGGAGCAGTACTTC
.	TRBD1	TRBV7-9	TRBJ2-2	CASSIGTGANTGELFF	TGTGCCAGCAGTATTGGGACAGGGGCGAACACCGGGGAGCTGTTTTTT
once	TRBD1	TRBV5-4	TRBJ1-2	CASSTGTGVRYGYTF	TGTGCCAGCAGCACGGGGACAGGGGTACGCTATGGCTACACCTTC
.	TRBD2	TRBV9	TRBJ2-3	CASSLGLAGAGDTQYF	TGTGCCAGCAGCCTTGGACTAGCGGGGGCGGGGGATACGCAGTATTTT
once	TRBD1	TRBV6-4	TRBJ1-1	CASRRTGDTEAFF	TGTGCCAGCAGGCGGACAGGGGACACTGAAGCTTTCTTT
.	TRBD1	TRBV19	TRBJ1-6	CASSIDRGVGSPLHF	TGTGCCAGTAGTATTGACAGGGGAGTCGGGTCACCCCTCCACTTT
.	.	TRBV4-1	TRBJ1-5	CASSQDPTGNQPQHF	TGCGCCAGCAGCCAAGATCCCACGGGCAATCAGCCCCAGCATTTT
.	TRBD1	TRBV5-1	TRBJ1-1	CASSQTGVNTEAFF	TGCGCCAGCAGCCAGACAGGGGTGAACACTGAAGCTTTCTTT
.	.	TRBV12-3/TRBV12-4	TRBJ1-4	CASTNREKLFF	TGTGCCAGCACCAACAGAGAGAAACTGTTTTTT
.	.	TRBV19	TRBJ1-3	CASSIGQIGNTIYF	TGTGCCAGTAGTATCGGACAGATTGGAAACACCATATATTTT